Below, 20 T cell receptor beta chains from the same sample are listed, as sequenced in a study of cytomegalovirus exposure and HLA in healthy donors. Researchers ran the PCR with 60 Vbeta and 13 Jbeta primers. Here immunoSEQ multiplex PCR was the method, and the copy in TCRdb shows in-frame clones only, minus some. The data show roughly 180,000 clones, with approximately 85% seen just once and about 9.3% held by the top ten. What was sequenced was PBMCs. The receptors here all came from a man aged 18 to 30 in good health and CMV-seropositive.

The V call is TRBV5-1, the J call TRBJ1-2; 8 bases map to TRBD1. The junction had 5 bases not matched to a gene; V was cut back by 5 bases and J by 2 bases. CDR1 and CDR2 from the germline V gene are SGHRS and YFSETQ. The CDR3 covers 14 residues. The CDR3 protein is CASRTGQGNYGYTF. The CDR3, as DNA: TGCGCCAGCAGAACCGGACAGGGCAACTATGGCTACACCTTC.

This chain uses TRBV28 with TRBJ2-1; TRBD2 aligns across 7 bases. Trimming removed 2 bases from V and 8 bases from J; junction bases left unmatched: 0. The length of the CDR3 is 12 residues. Germline CDR1 MDHEN, CDR2 SYDVKM. The CDR3 region is CASSLLADEQFF. CDR3 nucleotides: TGTGCCAGCAGTTTACTAGCGGATGAGCAGTTCTTC.

V and J are TRBV5-6 and TRBJ2-3; TRBD1 matches at 11 bases. The CDR3 sequence is 15 residues long. The V and J ends lost 3 bases and 5 bases, in that order; junction bases with no gene match: 5. CDR1 is SGHDT and CDR2 is YYEEEE in the germline V gene. The CDR3 reads CASSSAGTGGDTQYF. The CDR3 coding sequence is TGTGCCAGCAGCTCCGCCGGGACAGGGGGAGATACGCAGTATTTT.

The chain uses TRBV10-2 and TRBJ2-3; tentative D call: TRBD2 (5 bases). V was shortened by 8 bases and J by 3 bases, with 18 bases between the two germline ends. CDR3 length: 15 residues. Germline CDR1 and CDR2: WSHSY and SAAADI. CDR3 DNA sequence: TGCGCCAGCCTCCGTGGTGGCGGGTTGACAGATACGCAGTATTTT. It yields the protein CASLRGGGLTDTQYF.

V gene TRBV6-5 combines with J gene TRBJ2-3; TRBD1 matches 8 bases. Germline CDR1 reads MNHEY; CDR2 reads SVGAGI. Unmatched junction bases numbered 9, after V lost 4 bases and J lost 3 bases. This CDR3 region has 16 residues. This CDR3 is CASSSPTRQGTDTQYF. For the CDR3, the DNA is TGTGCCAGCAGTTCCCCGACTAGACAGGGGACAGATACGCAGTATTTT.

This chain links TRBV6-5 with TRBJ2-1, with 10 bases aligning to TRBD2. With V trimmed by 0 bases and J by 4 bases, 3 bases remained unmatched. Germline CDR1 and CDR2: MNHEY and SVGAGI. CDR3 length: 16 residues. In nucleotides, the CDR3 is TGTGCCAGCAGTTACTCGAGAGCGGGGGGGTACAATGAGCAGTTCTTC. It specifies CASSYSRAGGYNEQFF.

Here the CDR3 DNA reads TGCGCCAGCAGCCAAGCTTCCGGGACAGTTGACTACGAGCAGTACTTC. This translates into CASSQASGTVDYEQYF. The chain employs TRBV4-1 and TRBJ2-7, with 7 bases that match TRBD1. Losses at the gene ends were 1 base for V and 3 bases for J; bases not matched to a gene: 9. The CDR3 has 16 amino acids. Germline V gene data show CDR1 as MGHRA and CDR2 as YSYEKL.

The chain combines TRBV7-9 with TRBJ2-5; possibly TRBD1 for D (6 bases). The J call may not be correct, given that the DNA end is closer to TRBJ2-7. The CDR3 extends over 13 amino acids. Germline loops: CDR1 SEHNR, CDR2 FQNEAQ (reference sequence). CDR3: CASRGARVYEQYF. CDR3 nucleotides: TGTGCCAGCAGGGGGGCTAGGGTCTACGAGCAGTACTTC.

V and J are TRBV11-3 and TRBJ2-3; 7 bases line up with TRBD2. The CDR3 has 14 residues. The germline V gene encodes CDR1 SGHNT and CDR2 YENEEA. With V trimmed by 3 bases and J by 6 bases, 6 bases remained unmatched. In DNA form, the CDR3 reads TGTGCCAGCAGCTTGGGGTTCGGGGGGGATACGCAGTATTTT. This sequence encodes CASSLGFGGDTQYF. The whole variable domain, remainder taken from reference TRBV11-3 and TRBJ2-3, is EAGVVQSPRYKIIEKKQPVAFWCNPISGHNTLYWYLQNLGQGPELLIRYENEEAVDDSQLPKDRFSAERLKGVDSTLKIQPAELGDSAVYLCASSLGFGGDTQYFGPGTRLTVL.

The CDR3 DNA reads as TGCGCCAGCAGCCAAGAAGATGGGACAGTAAATGGCTACACCTTC. Translated, it gives CASSQEDGTVNGYTF. The rearrangement joins TRBV4-3 to TRBJ1-2; TRBD1 matches 7 bases. The germline V gene encodes CDR1 LGHNA and CDR2 YSLEER. The CDR3 has 15 amino acids. After removal of 0 bases from V and 6 bases from J, the junction contained 7 bases not matched to a gene.

The table lists this clone with a count of one. The rearrangement joins TRBV7-3 to TRBJ1-2; D is undetermined. Trimming removed 6 bases from V and 4 bases from J, with 12 bases in between. The CDR3 covers 13 residues. Germline-derived CDR1 and CDR2 are SGHTA and FQGTGA. The CDR3 nucleotides are TGTGCCAGCAGTCGCGGCGGCCCCTATGGCTACACCTTC. Its protein is CASSRGGPYGYTF.

This clone has a handful of counts. This chain uses TRBV6-6 with TRBJ1-5; weak D call: TRBD1 (5 bases). The CDR3 length is 13 residues. The germline gives CDR1 MNHNY, CDR2 SVGAGI (reference sequence). The V end was cut by 7 bases, the J end by 6 bases, with 13 bases between. CDR3: CASTQGGGQPQHF. CDR3 nucleotides: TGTGCCAGCACCCAGGGCGGTGGTCAGCCCCAGCATTTT.

The chain has TRBV9 and TRBJ1-1, with D unclear. The V and J ends lost 4 bases and 4 bases respectively, with 14 bases between them. CDR1 SGDLS and CDR2 YYNGEE come from the germline V gene. CDR3 length equals 14 residues. This CDR3 is CASSNRQSSTEAFF. The CDR3 DNA reads as TGTGCCAGCAGCAATCGACAATCTTCCACTGAAGCTTTCTTT.

V gene TRBV4-3 combines with J gene TRBJ2-5; 7 bases fit TRBD2. Germline V CDR1 and CDR2: LGHNA, YSLEER. Germline trimming cut 0 bases from V and 1 base from J; bases unmatched to any gene: 5. The CDR3 contains 16 residues. The CDR3 DNA follows: TGCGCCAGCAGCCAAGACGGCGGCGGGGGCCAAGAGACCCAGTACTTC. It is translated as CASSQDGGGGQETQYF.

The chain couples TRBV4-3 to TRBJ1-2, with D maybe TRBD1 (5 bases). Trimming took 4 bases from V and 3 from J, leaving 15 bases between them. The CDR3 is 15 amino acids. From germline, CDR1 is LGHNA and CDR2 YSLEER. CDR3 DNA: TGCGCCAGCAGCCGCGTCGCGTCAGGGTACTATGGCTACACCTTC. This encodes CASSRVASGYYGYTF.

This clone showed up just once. V usage is TRBV7-9 and J usage is TRBJ2-7, with 7 bases matching TRBD2. CDR3 size: 15 residues. Losses at the gene ends were 6 bases for V and 6 bases for J; bases not matched to a gene: 14. Germline V gives CDR1 SEHNR, CDR2 FQNEAQ (reference sequence). This CDR3 reads CASSPPQRDPIEQYF. The CDR3, as DNA: TGTGCCAGCAGTCCTCCCCAGCGGGACCCTATCGAGCAGTACTTC.

The rearrangement uses TRBV27 and TRBJ2-5; D is undetermined. The CDR3 has 13 residues. The ends were cut back, 4 bases at V and 7 bases at J, with 13 bases in the middle. Per the germline V gene, CDR1 is MNHEY and CDR2 is SMNVEV (reference sequence). The CDR3 protein is CASSSGFMGTQYF. The CDR3 DNA reads TGTGCCAGCAGTTCGGGTTTTATGGGGACCCAGTACTTC.

The chain employs TRBV6-5 and TRBJ1-1; TRBD1 agrees at 7 bases. The length of the CDR3 is 13 residues. CDR1 is MNHEY and CDR2 is SVGAGI in the germline V gene. With V trimmed by 0 bases and J by 11 bases, 6 bases remained unmatched. Here the CDR3 reads CASSYSPQGRAFF. The CDR3 DNA is TGTGCCAGCAGTTACTCCCCACAGGGGAGGGCTTTCTTT.

CDR3 sequence: CASSQGGFGNTIYF. The CDR3 nucleotides are TGTGCCAGCAGCCAAGGGGGCTTTGGAAACACCATATATTTT. This rearrangement joins TRBV13 to TRBJ1-3; 7 bases agree with TRBD1. J lost 3 bases, V lost 5 bases, and 4 bases had no gene match. CDR1 and CDR2 from the germline V gene are PRHDT and FYEKMQ (reference sequence). The CDR3 spans 14 residues. The variable domain in full, with the rest retrieved from reference TRBV13 and TRBJ1-3, is AAGVIQSPRHLIKEKRETATLKCYPIPRHDTVYWYQQGPGQDPQFLISFYEKMQSDKGSIPDRFSAQQFSDYHSELNMSSLELGDSALYFCASSQGGFGNTIYFGEGSWLTVV.

By share of the sample, this clone is medium-sized. The chain uses TRBV10-1 and TRBJ2-3; unclear D gene. Germline assignment: CDR1 WNHNN and CDR2 SYGVQD (reference sequence). The V end was cut by 0 bases, the J end by 3 bases, with 10 bases between. The length of the CDR3 is 15 residues. The CDR3 DNA is TGCGCCAGCAGTGAGTCACTCGTCGCAACAGATACGCAGTATTTT. It translates to CASSESLVATDTQYF.